The sequence of this T cell receptor beta chain was determined in a study of human T cells and chemical hapten exposure. In this sample, this clonotype turned up many times. TCRdb re-derived calls from the RACE reads in MiXCR, one entry per CDR3 protein. This table has about 61,000 distinct CDR3 sequences, around 7% appearing once. Specified time point: pre-sensitization, week 0. Regarding treatment: therapeutic diphenylcyclopropenone sensitization with weekly scalp DPC. The CDR3 is 11 amino acids. Germline CDR1 and CDR2: DFQATT and SNEGSKA (reference sequence). V dropped 3 bases and J dropped 5 bases, with 7 bases sitting between them.

The material sequenced was whole blood, taken in connection with sensitization to the hapten diphenylcyclopropenone (DPC). The sequence was obtained from a woman aged 25 to 45 with alopecia areata. Some clones in this sample may be carry-over from other donors' samples. The V gene is TRBV20-1, the J gene TRBJ2-5, with unresolved D. As DNA, the CDR3 is TGCAGTGCTAGGATGGTGGAGACCCAGTACTTC. This codes for CSARMVETQYF.